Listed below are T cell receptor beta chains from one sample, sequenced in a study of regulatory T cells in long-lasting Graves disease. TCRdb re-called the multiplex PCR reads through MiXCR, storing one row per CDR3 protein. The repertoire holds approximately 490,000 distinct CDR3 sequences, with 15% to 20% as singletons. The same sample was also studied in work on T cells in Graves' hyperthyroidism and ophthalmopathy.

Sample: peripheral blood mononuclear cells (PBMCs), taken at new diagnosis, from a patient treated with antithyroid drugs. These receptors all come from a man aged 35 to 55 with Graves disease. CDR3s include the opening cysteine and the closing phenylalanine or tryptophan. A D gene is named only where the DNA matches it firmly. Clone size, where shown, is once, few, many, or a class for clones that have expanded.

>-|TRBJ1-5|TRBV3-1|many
TGTGCCAGCAGCCAAGATGTCGGGATAGGTCAGCCCCAGCATTTT
CASSQDVGIGQPQHF
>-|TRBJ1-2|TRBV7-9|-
TGTGCCAGCAGCTTAGTCCTCGGGGGAGGTGGCTACACCTTC
CASSLVLGGGGYTF
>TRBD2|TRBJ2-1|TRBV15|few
TGTGCCACCACTTTTCCGGGCCCCGGGAGGAATGAGCAGTTCTTC
CATTFPGPGRNEQFF
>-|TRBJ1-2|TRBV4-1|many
TGCGCCAGCAGCCAAGATGGGGTAGGGCAAGGCTACACCTTC
CASSQDGVGQGYTF
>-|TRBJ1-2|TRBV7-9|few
TGTGCCATCGGGATGCGGGGGCTTGGCTACACCTTC
CAIGMRGLGYTF
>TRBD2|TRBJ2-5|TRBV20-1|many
TGCAGTGCTCAAAAGCGGGAGGGACAAGAGACCCAGTACTTC
CSAQKREGQETQYF
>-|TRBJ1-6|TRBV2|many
TGTGCCAGCAGGGACCAGACCACGGGGAATTCACCCCTCCACTTT
CASRDQTTGNSPLHF
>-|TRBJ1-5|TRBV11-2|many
TGTGCCAGCAGCTTAGGGCGCAATCAGCCCCAGCATTTT
CASSLGRNQPQHF
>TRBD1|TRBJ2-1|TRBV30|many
TGTGCCTGGAGTCTCGGACAGGGGGTTGAGCAGTTCTTC
CAWSLGQGVEQFF
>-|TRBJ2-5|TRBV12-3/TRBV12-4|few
TGTGCCAGCAAACCTCTGGACAGTTTACAAGAGACCCAGTACTTC
CASKPLDSLQETQYF
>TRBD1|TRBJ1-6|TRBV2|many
TGTGCCAGTGACAGGGCATCTTCGAATTCACCCCTCCACTTT
CASDRASSNSPLHF
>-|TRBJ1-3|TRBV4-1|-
TGCGCCAGCAGCCGCGACTTTCCCTCTGGAAACACCATATATTTT
CASSRDFPSGNTIYF
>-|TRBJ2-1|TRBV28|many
TGTGCCAGCAGTTCCCTCTACAATGAGCAGTTCTTC
CASSSLYNEQFF
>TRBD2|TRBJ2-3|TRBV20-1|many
TGCAGTGCTAGACCCATTCGGGGGAGGGTGGATACGCAGTATTTT
CSARPIRGRVDTQYF
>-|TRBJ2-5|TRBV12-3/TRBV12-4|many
TGTGCCAGCAGCCGGGGAGTTGCCGAGACCCAGTACTTC
CASSRGVAETQYF
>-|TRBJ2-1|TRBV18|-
TGTGCCAGCTCACCGTCCGGGCGCCTCTACAATGAGCAGTTCTTC
CASSPSGRLYNEQFF
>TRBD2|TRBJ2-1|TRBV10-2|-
TGCGCCAGCAGCTATGCGCCGGGGGGGGGTTACAATGAGCAGTCCTTC
CASSYAPGGGYNEQSF
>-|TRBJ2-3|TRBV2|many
TGTGCCAGCAGCAAAGACGGAAGGCAGTATTTT
CASSKDGRQYF
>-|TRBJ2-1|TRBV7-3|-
TGTGCCAGCAGCTTAACGTCGGATGAGCAGTTCTTC
CASSLTSDEQFF
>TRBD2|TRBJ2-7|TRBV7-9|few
TGTGCCAGCAGCGTCGAGCGGGAGGGGCTAGGGGAGCAGTACTTC
CASSVEREGLGEQYF
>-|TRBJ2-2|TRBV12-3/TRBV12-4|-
TGTGCCAGCAGACCAGCCACTACGGGCACCGGGGAGCTGTTTTTT
CASRPATTGTGELFF
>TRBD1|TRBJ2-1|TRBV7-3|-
TGTGCCAGCAGCCCCCAGGACAGGGTGGTACACAATGAGCGGTTCTTC
CASSPQDRVVHNERFF
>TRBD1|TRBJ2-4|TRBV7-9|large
TGTGCCAGCAGCTTAGCAACAGGGGTAGCCAAAAACATTCAGTACTTC
CASSLATGVAKNIQYF
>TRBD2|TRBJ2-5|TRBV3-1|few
TGTGCCAGCAGCCCGACTAGCGGGCTAGAAGAGACCCAGTACTTC
CASSPTSGLEETQYF
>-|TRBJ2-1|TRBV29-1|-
TGCAGCGTTGAAGACAGCTCCTACAATGAGCAGTTCTTC
CSVEDSSYNEQFF
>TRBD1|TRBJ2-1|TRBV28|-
TGTGCCAGCAGTTTGGCGCTCGGGACAGGGGCCAACTTC
CASSLALGTGANF
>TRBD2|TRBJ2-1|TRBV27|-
TGTGCCGGCAGTTTGGGACAGCGGGAGGATAATGAGCAGTTCTTC
CAGSLGQREDNEQFF
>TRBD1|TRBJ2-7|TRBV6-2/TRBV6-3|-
TGTGCCAGCAGCTTCGACAGGGTTGGCGAGCAGTACTTC
CASSFDRVGEQYF
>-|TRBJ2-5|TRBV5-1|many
TGCGCCAGCAGCGGGGGATTTGGAGAGACCCAGTACTTC
CASSGGFGETQYF
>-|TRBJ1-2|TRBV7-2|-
TGTGCCAGCAGCTTAGGTGACGCACCTAACTATGGCTACACCTTC
CASSLGDAPNYGYTF
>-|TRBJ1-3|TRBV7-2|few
TGTGCCAGCAGCTTAGAGGGCAGGGGTGGAAACACCATATATTTT
CASSLEGRGGNTIYF
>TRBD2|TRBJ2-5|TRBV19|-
TGTGCCAGTAGTAAAAGACTAGCGGGAGGGCCGGTGGAGACCCAGTACTTC
CASSKRLAGGPVETQYF